This T cell receptor (beta chain) comes out of a study of T cells in tuberculosis (dated 2018 in TCRdb). For context, the study as a whole: To characterize T cells specific for the mycobacterial lipid antigen glucose monomycolate (GMM), the study used CD1B tetramers together with high-throughput TCR immunosequencing. In a South African clinical cohort, IGRA-negative adolescents, IGRA-positive adolescents with latent tuberculosis and adults with active tuberculosis were compared, with fewer than eleven people in each group. Broader findings and caveats from the paper: Which clinical samples got chosen depended on the availability of cryopreserved specimens, and the active tuberculosis cases were adults, whereas the controls were adolescents. Using GEM motif frequencies, a classifier achieved about 63% accuracy, whereas a classifier built on the diverse GMM-specific repertoire got to 87% accuracy (AUROC around 0.87). Compared with IGRA-negative controls, TCR-alpha repertoires from active tuberculosis had smaller mean NN-distances to GMM-specific TCRs, which suggests that these TCRs underwent clonal expansion. The smaller NN-distances in active tuberculosis patients were driven in part by shorter CDR3-alpha lengths, while the difference seen for TCR-beta was not statistically significant.

TCR libraries were generated with the immunoSEQ multiplex PCR assay, using TCR-beta and/or TCR-alpha/delta assays for each sample. The amplified TCR libraries were sequenced using the Illumina high-throughput platform. As for the authors' bioinformatics: Clustering and dimensionality reduction relied on pairwise TCRdist distances among GMM-specific receptors from T cells that were either sorted ex vivo or expanded in vitro. Each clinical repertoire was scored by mean NN-distance, the average TCRdist to the nearest 10% of tetramer-positive reference sequences. GEM TCR motif frequency was computed as the fraction of unique TCRs matching known GEM sequences by V/J usage and CDR3 length. Linear discriminant analysis with leave-one-out cross-validation, implemented in scikit-learn, was used to classify active tuberculosis. The table comes from immuneACCESS by way of TCRdb, which keeps in-frame sequences with V and J called. Part of the clones is missing from these tables; in studies checked, under half for an unresolved V gene and the rest for unknown reasons. Clone size and V and J calls were adopted from that table, with D and trimming inferred from the DNA. For this sample there are about 30,000 clones; roughly 94% appear just once. The leading ten clones occupy under 9.5% of the sample.

From the germline V gene, CDR1 is LGHNA and CDR2 is YNFKEQ. The V end loses 1 base and the J end loses 5 bases, and a stretch of 9 bases separates them. Reading from cysteine to phenylalanine, the CDR3 counts 14 amino acids. The entry retains the CDR3 DNA only, 42 bases that are in frame from base 1. At study entry, a tuberculin skin test and the QuantiFERON-TB GOLD In-Tube IGRA were used to screen adolescents for latent tuberculosis infection. Immunosequencing of unsorted cryopreserved PBMC covered, on average, around 100,000 T cells per clinical donor. Eleven high schools in the Worcester region of the Western Cape, South Africa, served as enrollment sites for adolescents aged 12 to 18 years. Ten M. tuberculosis-infected and some 10 uninfected adolescents were selected with matching for age and sex. PBMC from adolescents were isolated by density centrifugation from freshly drawn heparinized blood and then cryopreserved.

This clone is a singleton in its sample. This receptor's antigen is unknown. Base qualities are not recorded, but no much larger clone differs from it by a single base. The chain employs TRBV4-2 and TRBJ2-1, with the D gene call left open. The sequenced material came from PBMCs. The clonotype comes from a donor under 30 with latent tuberculosis or without tuberculosis infection. The CDR3 loop reads CASSQVGVNNEQFF. The DNA sequence is given as TGTGCCAGCAGCCAAGTCGGAGTTAACAATGAGCAGTTCTTC.